Shown below are 18 T cell receptor beta chains from a single sample sequenced in a study of blood T cell repertoires in COVID-19. Method: immunoSEQ multiplex PCR; TCRdb's copy keeps in-frame clones and lacks some. The table lists roughly 150,000 clones, around 85% of them singletons. The sample was peripheral blood. The receptor set was obtained from an elderly man with COVID-19, enrolled during active disease.

About this clone: The identical CDR3 is also encoded by other nucleotide sequences in the sample. V and J are TRBV18 and TRBJ2-5, with 10 bases that match TRBD2. Unmatched junction bases numbered 9, after V lost 3 bases and J lost 5 bases. The CDR3 covers 16 residues. Germline loops: CDR1 KGHSH, CDR2 LQKENI. CDR3 in amino acids: CASSPPSQRGGETQYF. The CDR3 nucleotides are TGTGCCAGCTCACCGCCGTCCCAGCGGGGGGGCGAGACCCAGTACTTC.

V usage is TRBV6-2 or TRBV6-3 and J usage is TRBJ2-5; perhaps TRBD1 as D (6 bases). The CDR3 extends over 15 amino acids. Trimming took off 2 bases at V and 5 bases at J, with 15 bases between the two ends. CDR1 and CDR2 (germline): MNHEY, SVGEGT. The CDR3: CASSYGTTSRETQYF. In nucleotides, the CDR3 is TGTGCCAGCAGTTACGGGACAACCTCTCGGGAGACCCAGTACTTC.

The V gene is TRBV28, the J gene TRBJ1-5, with 8 bases that match TRBD1. The CDR3 spans 13 residues. Germline assignment: CDR1 MDHEN and CDR2 SYDVKM. Germline trimming cut 5 bases from V and 4 bases from J; bases unmatched to any gene: 1. The CDR3 sequence: CASSRTGNQPQHF. CDR3 in DNA: TGTGCCAGCAGTAGGACAGGGAATCAGCCCCAGCATTTT.

V gene TRBV9 combines with J gene TRBJ1-1; possible D gene TRBD1, 5 bases. The CDR3 loop spans 14 amino acids. V lost 0 bases and J 8 bases, leaving 14 bases between the germline ends. Per germline, CDR1 SGDLS and CDR2 YYNGEE. CDR3 in amino acids: CASSVGQGLSEAFF. CDR3 nucleotides: TGTGCCAGCAGCGTAGGTCAGGGTTTGTCGGAAGCTTTCTTT.

The chain is built from TRBV7-9 and TRBJ2-1, with TRBD2 matching over 12 bases. CDR1 is SEHNR, CDR2 FQNEAQ, per germline (reference sequence). J lost 5 bases, V lost 3 bases, and 2 bases had no gene match. This CDR3 has 15 residues. The CDR3 loop reads CASSLLAGGDNEQFF. Here the CDR3 DNA reads TGTGCCAGCAGCTTGCTAGCGGGGGGGGACAATGAGCAGTTCTTC. The whole variable domain, filled in from reference TRBV7-9 and TRBJ2-1, reads DTGVSQNPRHKITKRGQNVTFRCDPISEHNRLYWYRQTLGQGPEFLTYFQNEAQLEKSRLLSDRFSAERPKGSFSTLEIQRTEQGDSAMYLCASSLLAGGDNEQFFGPGTRLTVL.

This clone was seen once. V usage is TRBV3-1 (or the pseudogene TRBV3-2) and J usage is TRBJ1-1; D perhaps matches TRBD1 (5 bases). With 3 bases removed from V and 11 bases from J, the gap between germline ends came to 19 bases. The CDR3 extends over 14 amino acids. Germline CDR1 LGHDT, CDR2 YNNKEL (reference sequence). CDR3 loop: CASSQAHGGSDAFF. The CDR3 region has the DNA TGTGCCAGCAGCCAGGCCCATGGGGGGTCGGACGCTTTCTTT.

The rearrangement joins TRBV12-5 to TRBJ2-7; no clear D gene. Germline V gene lookup returns CDR1 LGHNT and CDR2 FRNRAP. V lost 4 bases and J 3 bases, leaving 7 bases between the germline ends. This CDR3 contains 12 residues. CDR3 loop: CASGSRNYEQYF. The CDR3 nucleotides read TGTGCTAGTGGTTCCAGGAACTACGAGCAGTACTTC.

This clone was picked up many times. The rearrangement uses TRBV6-4 and TRBJ2-4; 8 nucleotides line up with TRBD2. Trimming cost V 8 bases and J 1 base; bases outside gene matches: 4. In germline, CDR1 is MRHNA, CDR2 SNTAGT. This CDR3 region has 14 residues. CDR3: CASDPGGAKNIQYF. The CDR3 region has the DNA TGTGCCAGCGACCCGGGGGGGGCCAAAAACATTCAGTACTTC.

V usage is TRBV5-1 and J usage is TRBJ2-3, with 12 bases that match TRBD1. The CDR3 extends over 18 amino acids. Germline values: CDR1 SGHRS, CDR2 YFSETQ. V was pared by 0 bases and J by 4 bases, with 9 bases of the junction left unmatched. The CDR3 DNA sequence: TGCGCCAGCAGCTTGGCGGGGACAGGGGGCGCTGGGCCAGATACGCAGTATTTT. Protein: CASSLAGTGGAGPDTQYF.

The table lists this clone with a few counts. This rearrangement joins TRBV11-2 to TRBJ1-2; no clear D. V lost 7 bases and J lost 3, with 6 bases in between. CDR3 size: 11 residues. Germline V gives CDR1 SGHAT, CDR2 FQNNGV. CDR3 nucleotides: TGTGCCAGCACTCGTGACTATGGCTACACCTTC. Its protein is CASTRDYGYTF.

The rearrangement joins TRBV18 to TRBJ2-1; D is perhaps TRBD1 (6 bases). This CDR3 spans 15 amino acids. The V and J ends lost 2 bases and 0 bases respectively, with 8 bases between them. CDR1 is KGHSH and CDR2 is LQKENI in the germline V gene. The CDR3 bases are TGTGCCAGCTCACCAACAGGGAGCTCCTACAATGAGCAGTTCTTC. Its translation: CASSPTGSSYNEQFF. The full variable domain, with the rest looked up from reference TRBV18 and TRBJ2-1, is NAGVMQNPRHLVRRRGQEARLRCSPMKGHSHVYWYRQLPEEGLKFMVYLQKENIIDESGMPKERFSAEFPKEGPSILRIQQVVRGDSAAYFCASSPTGSSYNEQFFGPGTRLTVL.

About this clone itself: Other DNA sequences of this sample code for an identical CDR3. The chain joins TRBV5-6 to TRBJ2-1, with D tentatively TRBD1 (5 bases). CDR3 length: 14 amino acids. The ends were cut back, 0 bases at V and 3 bases at J, with 7 bases in the middle. Germline loops: CDR1 SGHDT, CDR2 YYEEEE. The CDR3 protein is CASSLGQYYNEQFF. The CDR3 coding sequence is TGTGCCAGCAGCTTGGGACAGTACTACAATGAGCAGTTCTTC.

V is TRBV2 and J is TRBJ2-3; possible D gene TRBD1, 5 bases. V was shortened by 8 bases and J by 0 bases, with 12 bases between the two germline ends. Germline V gene sequence: CDR1 SNHLY, CDR2 FYNNEI. This CDR3 region has 14 residues. CDR3 amino acids: CASLGQPSTDTQYF. DNA of the CDR3: TGTGCCAGCCTTGGACAACCCAGCACAGATACGCAGTATTTT.

The chain employs TRBV3-1 (or the pseudogene TRBV3-2) and TRBJ1-2; 7 positions agree with TRBD1. V lost 10 bases to trimming and J lost 4 bases; unmatched junction nucleotides: 18. Looked up from germline, CDR1 is LGHDT and CDR2 is YNNKEL (reference sequence). The CDR3 covers 16 residues. The CDR3 DNA is TGTGCCACGATCAAAGGGACAGAGAATTCCTCCTATGGCTACACCTTC. Its protein product is CATIKGTENSSYGYTF.

This rearrangement joins TRBV7-3 to TRBJ2-7; a weak D match, TRBD2 (7 bases). This CDR3 contains 13 residues. With 5 bases removed from V and 7 bases from J, the gap between germline ends came to 15 bases. Germline V lookup: CDR1 SGHTA, CDR2 FQGTGA. In DNA form, the CDR3 reads TGTGCCAGCAGCAATATACAGGGAGGGGAGCAGTACTTC. This encodes CASSNIQGGEQYF.

The CDR3 loop reads CASSVAGQGETQYF. The CDR3 DNA sequence: TGTGCCAGCAGCGTAGCGGGACAAGGGGAGACCCAGTACTTC. V and J are TRBV9 and TRBJ2-5; the D gene is possibly TRBD1 (6 bases). Trimming removed 0 bases from V and 5 bases from J, with 11 bases in between. The CDR3 is 14 residues long. Germline V gene data show CDR1 as SGDLS and CDR2 as YYNGEE.

This rearrangement joins TRBV10-1 to TRBJ2-2; D may be TRBD1 (5 bases). The CDR3 has 12 amino acids. The germline V and J ends were trimmed by 10 bases and 3 bases, with 9 bases remaining between them. Germline-derived CDR1 and CDR2 are WNHNN and SYGVQD (reference sequence). CDR3 in DNA: TGCGCCACTCAAGGGGACACCGGGGAGCTGTTTTTT. Translation gives CATQGDTGELFF.

The chain is built from TRBV27 and TRBJ1-2, with 8 bases lining up with TRBD1. CDR3 size: 16 residues. The V segment lost 4 bases and the J segment 7 bases; nucleotides outside the gene matches: 14. CDR1 is MNHEY and CDR2 is SMNVEV in the germline V gene (reference sequence). CDR3 bases: TGTGCCAGCAGTTCCTTCCCTGACAGGGGATTGGGTGGCTACACCTTC. Translated, it gives CASSSFPDRGLGGYTF.